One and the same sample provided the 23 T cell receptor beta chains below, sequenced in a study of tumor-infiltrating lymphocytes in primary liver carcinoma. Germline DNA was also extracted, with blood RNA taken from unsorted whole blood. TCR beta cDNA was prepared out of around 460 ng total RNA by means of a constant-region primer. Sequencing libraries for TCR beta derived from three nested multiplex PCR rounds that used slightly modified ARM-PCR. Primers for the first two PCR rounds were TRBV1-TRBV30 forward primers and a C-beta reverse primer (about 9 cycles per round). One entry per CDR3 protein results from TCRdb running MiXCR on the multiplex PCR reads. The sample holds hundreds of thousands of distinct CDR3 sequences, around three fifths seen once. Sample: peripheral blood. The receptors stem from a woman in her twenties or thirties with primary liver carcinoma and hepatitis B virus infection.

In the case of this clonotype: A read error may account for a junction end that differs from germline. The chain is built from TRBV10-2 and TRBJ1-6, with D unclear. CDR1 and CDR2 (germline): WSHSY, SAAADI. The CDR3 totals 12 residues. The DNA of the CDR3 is TGCGCTAGCAGTGAGTCGAACTCACCCCCCCACTTT. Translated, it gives CASSESNSPPHF.

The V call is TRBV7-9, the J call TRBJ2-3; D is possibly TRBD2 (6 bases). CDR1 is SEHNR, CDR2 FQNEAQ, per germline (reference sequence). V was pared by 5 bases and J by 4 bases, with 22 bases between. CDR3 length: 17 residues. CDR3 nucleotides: TGTGCCAGCAGCCTAGAACCGGGACTGGGAATGGCAGATACGCAGTATTTT. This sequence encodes CASSLEPGLGMADTQYF. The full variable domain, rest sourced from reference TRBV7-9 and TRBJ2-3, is DTGVSQNPRHKITKRGQNVTFRCDPISEHNRLYWYRQTLGQGPEFLTYFQNEAQLEKSRLLSDRFSAERPKGSFSTLEIQRTEQGDSAMYLCASSLEPGLGMADTQYFGPGTRLTVL.

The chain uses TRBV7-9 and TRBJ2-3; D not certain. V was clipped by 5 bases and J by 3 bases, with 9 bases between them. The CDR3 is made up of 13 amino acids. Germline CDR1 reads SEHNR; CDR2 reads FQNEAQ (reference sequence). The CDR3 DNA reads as TGTGCCAGCAGCCCACGGGCGACAGATACGCAGTATTTT. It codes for CASSPRATDTQYF. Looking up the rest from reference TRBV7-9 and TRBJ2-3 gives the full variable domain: DTGVSQNPRHKITKRGQNVTFRCDPISEHNRLYWYRQTLGQGPEFLTYFQNEAQLEKSRLLSDRFSAERPKGSFSTLEIQRTEQGDSAMYLCASSPRATDTQYFGPGTRLTVL.

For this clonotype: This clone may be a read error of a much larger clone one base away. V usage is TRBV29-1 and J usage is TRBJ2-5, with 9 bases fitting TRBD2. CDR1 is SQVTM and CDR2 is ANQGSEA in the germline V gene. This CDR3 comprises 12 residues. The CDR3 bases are TGCAGGGTCGAGGGACTAGCTGAGACCCAGTACTTC. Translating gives CRVEGLAETQYF.

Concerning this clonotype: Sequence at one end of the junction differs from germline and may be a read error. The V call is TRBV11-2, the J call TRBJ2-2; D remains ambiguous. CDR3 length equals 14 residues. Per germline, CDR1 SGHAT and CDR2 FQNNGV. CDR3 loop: CASILDLVTGELFF. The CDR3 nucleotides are TGTGCCAGCATCTTAGATCTAGTCACTGGGGAGCTGTTTTTT.

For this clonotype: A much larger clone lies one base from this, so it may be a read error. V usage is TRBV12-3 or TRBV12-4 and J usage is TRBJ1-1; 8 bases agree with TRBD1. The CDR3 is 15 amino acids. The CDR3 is CPSSSRQGTNTEAFF. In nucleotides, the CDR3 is TGTCCCAGCAGTTCCAGACAGGGGACGAACACTGAAGCTTTCTTT.

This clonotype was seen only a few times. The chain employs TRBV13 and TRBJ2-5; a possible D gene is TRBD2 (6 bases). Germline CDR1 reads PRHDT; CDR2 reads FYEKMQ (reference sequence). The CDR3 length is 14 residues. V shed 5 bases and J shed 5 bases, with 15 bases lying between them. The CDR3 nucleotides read TGTGCCAGCAGCCCGAAGACTAGTTGGGAGACCCAGTACTTC. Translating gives CASSPKTSWETQYF.

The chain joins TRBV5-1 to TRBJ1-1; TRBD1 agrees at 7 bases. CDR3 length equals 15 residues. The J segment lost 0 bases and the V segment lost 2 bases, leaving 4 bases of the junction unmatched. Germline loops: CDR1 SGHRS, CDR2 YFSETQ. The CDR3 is CASSFEGAMNTEAFF. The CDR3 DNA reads TGCGCCAGCAGCTTCGAGGGGGCCATGAACACTGAAGCTTTCTTT.

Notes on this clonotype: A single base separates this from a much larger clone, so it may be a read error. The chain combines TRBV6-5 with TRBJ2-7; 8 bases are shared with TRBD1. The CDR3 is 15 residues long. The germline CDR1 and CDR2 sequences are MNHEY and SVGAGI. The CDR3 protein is CACSDRGGSNYEQYF. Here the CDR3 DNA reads TGTGCCTGCAGTGACAGGGGTGGGAGTAACTACGAGCAGTACTTC.

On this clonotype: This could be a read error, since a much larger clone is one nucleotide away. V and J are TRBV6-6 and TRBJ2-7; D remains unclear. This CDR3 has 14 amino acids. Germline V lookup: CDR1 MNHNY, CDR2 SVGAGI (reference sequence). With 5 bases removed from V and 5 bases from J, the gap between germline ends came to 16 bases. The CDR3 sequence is CASSPRKGLDEQYF. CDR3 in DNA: TGTGCCAGCAGTCCCCGGAAGGGTCTGGACGAGCAGTACTTC.

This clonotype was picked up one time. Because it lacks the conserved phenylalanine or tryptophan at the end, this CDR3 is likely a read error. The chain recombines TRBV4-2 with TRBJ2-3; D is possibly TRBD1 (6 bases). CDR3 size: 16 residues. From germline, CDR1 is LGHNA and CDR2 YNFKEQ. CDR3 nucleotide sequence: TGTGGCAGCAGCCAGGGGCTAACCGGTGGCTTTGATACGCAGTATCTT. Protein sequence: CGSSQGLTGGFDTQYL.

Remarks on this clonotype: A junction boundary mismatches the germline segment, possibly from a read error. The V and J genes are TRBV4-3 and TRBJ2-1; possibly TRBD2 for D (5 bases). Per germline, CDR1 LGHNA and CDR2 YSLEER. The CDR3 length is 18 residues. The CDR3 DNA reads TGTGCCAGCAGCCAAGATGCTAGCCCCTCGAGCCCCTACAATGAGCAGTTCTTC. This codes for CASSQDASPSSPYNEQFF.

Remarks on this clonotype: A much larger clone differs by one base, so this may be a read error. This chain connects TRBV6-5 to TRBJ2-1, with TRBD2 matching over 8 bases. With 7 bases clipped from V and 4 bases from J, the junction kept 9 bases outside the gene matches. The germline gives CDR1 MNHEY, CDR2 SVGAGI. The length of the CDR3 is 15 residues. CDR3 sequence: CASKAAGGAYNEQFF. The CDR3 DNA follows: TGTGCCAGCAAGGCTGCGGGAGGAGCTTACAATGAGCAGTTCTTC.

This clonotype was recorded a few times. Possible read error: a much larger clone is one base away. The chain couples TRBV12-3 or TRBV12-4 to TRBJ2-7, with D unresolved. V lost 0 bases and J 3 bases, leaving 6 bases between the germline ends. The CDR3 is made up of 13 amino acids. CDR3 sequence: CASSLAGFYEQYF. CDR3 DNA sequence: TGTGCCAGCAGTTTAGCTGGCTTCTACGAGCAGTACTTC.

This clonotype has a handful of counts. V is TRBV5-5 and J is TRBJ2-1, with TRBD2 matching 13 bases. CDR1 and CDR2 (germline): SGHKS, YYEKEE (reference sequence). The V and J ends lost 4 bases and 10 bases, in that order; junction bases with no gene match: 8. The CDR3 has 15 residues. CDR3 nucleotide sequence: TGTGCCAGCAGCCACGGACTAGCGGGAGCGGGGGAGCAGTTCTTC. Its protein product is CASSHGLAGAGEQFF.

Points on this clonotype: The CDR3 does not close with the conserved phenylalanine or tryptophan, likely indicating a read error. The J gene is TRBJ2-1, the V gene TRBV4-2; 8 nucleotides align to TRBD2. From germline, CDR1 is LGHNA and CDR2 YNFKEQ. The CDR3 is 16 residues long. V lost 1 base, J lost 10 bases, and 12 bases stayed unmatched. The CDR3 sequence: CASSQAGTRGIGEQFS. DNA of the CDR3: TGTGCCAGCAGCCAAGCTGGGACTAGGGGGATCGGCGAGCAGTTCTCC.

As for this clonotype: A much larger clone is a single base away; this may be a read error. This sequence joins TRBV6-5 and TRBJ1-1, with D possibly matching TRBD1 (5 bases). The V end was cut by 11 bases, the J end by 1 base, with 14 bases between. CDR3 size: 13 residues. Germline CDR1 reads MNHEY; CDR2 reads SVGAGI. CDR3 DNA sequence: TGTGCCGGCATCTCGGGGGGGAACACTGAAGCTTTCTTT. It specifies CAGISGGNTEAFF.

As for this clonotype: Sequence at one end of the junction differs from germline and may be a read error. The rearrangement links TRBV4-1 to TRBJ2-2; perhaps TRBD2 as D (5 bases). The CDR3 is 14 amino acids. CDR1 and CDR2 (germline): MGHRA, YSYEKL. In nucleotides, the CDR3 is TGCGCCAGCAGCCAAGATCAAAAAACCGGGGAGCTGCTTTTT. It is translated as CASSQDQKTGELLF.

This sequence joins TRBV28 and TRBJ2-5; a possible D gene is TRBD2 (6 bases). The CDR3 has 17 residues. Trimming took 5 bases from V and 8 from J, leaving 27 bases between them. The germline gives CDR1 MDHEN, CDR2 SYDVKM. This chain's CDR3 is CASSPLRGGIPGGTQYF. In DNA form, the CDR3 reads TGTGCCAGCAGTCCACTCCGAGGCGGGATCCCTGGGGGAACCCAGTACTTC.

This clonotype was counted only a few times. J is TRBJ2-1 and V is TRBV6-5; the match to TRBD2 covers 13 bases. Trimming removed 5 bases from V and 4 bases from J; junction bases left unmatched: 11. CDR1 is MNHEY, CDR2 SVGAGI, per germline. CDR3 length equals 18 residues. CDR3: CASSRPRTSGSHYNEQFF. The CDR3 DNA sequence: TGTGCCAGCAGTCGGCCCCGGACTAGCGGGAGCCATTACAATGAGCAGTTCTTC.

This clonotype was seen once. As DNA, the CDR3 is TGTGCCAGCAGTCCGACTGGCTACTCCTACGAGCAGTTCTTC. This encodes CASSPTGYSYEQFF. This sequence joins TRBV11-2 and TRBJ2-1; D ambiguous. Trimming took off 6 bases at V and 10 bases at J, with 19 bases between the two ends. The CDR3 sequence is 14 residues long. Germline V CDR1 and CDR2: SGHAT, FQNNGV.

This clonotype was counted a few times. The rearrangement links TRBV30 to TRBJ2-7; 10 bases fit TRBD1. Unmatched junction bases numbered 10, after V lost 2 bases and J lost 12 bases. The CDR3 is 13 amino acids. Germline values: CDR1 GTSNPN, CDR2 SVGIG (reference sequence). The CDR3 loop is CAWSPRGTGVVYF. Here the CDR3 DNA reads TGTGCCTGGAGTCCCCGGGGGACAGGGGTGGTGTACTTC.

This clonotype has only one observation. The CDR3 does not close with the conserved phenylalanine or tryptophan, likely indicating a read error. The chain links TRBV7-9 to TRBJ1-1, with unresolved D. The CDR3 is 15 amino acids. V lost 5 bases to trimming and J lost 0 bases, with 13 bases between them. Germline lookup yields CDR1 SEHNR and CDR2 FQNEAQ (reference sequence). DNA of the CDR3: TGTGCCAGCAGCCCCCGCTCAGGACTGAACACTGAAGCTTTCTTG. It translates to CASSPRSGLNTEAFL.